This is a list of T cell receptor beta chains from one sample in a study of blood T cell repertoires in COVID-19. Assay used: immunoSEQ multiplex PCR; TCRdb lists only in-frame clones, some missing. The table includes more than 150,000 clones, roughly 84% detected once. The sample comprised peripheral blood. Receptor source: a man aged 45-65 years with active or convalescent COVID-19. Both conserved end residues are part of each CDR3. A D gene is named only where the DNA matches it firmly. Size values are once, few and many counts, or a class for expanded clones, and some rows have none.

V	size	D	J	DNA	CDR3
TRBV19	-	-	TRBJ2-5	TGTGCCAGTAGTATAGGCGCGGGCCCCCGGGAGACCCAGTACTTC	CASSIGAGPRETQYF
TRBV2	-	TRBD1	TRBJ1-1	TGTGCCAGCAGGGAACAGGGGGAGATGAGCACTGAAGCTTTCTTT	CASREQGEMSTEAFF
TRBV3-1/TRBV3-2	-	TRBD2	TRBJ2-1	TGTGCCAGCAGCCAAGAGAGCGGGAGTAGGGGCAATGAGCAGTTCTTC	CASSQESGSRGNEQFF
TRBV7-2	-	TRBD2	TRBJ2-2	TGTGCCAGCAGCTTACCCCGGGGGGGTGGCGGGGAGCTGTTTTTT	CASSLPRGGGGELFF
TRBV3-1/TRBV3-2	-	TRBD2	TRBJ2-7	TGTGCCAGCAGCCCTCTAGCGGGAAGCTCCTACGAGCAGTACTTC	CASSPLAGSSYEQYF
TRBV5-1	-	-	TRBJ2-7	TGCGCCAGCAGCTTGGCCTTCAGAACCTACGAGCAGTACTTC	CASSLAFRTYEQYF
TRBV5-1	-	-	TRBJ2-1	TGCGCCAGCAGCTTGGGGTTGGGGGCCCACAATGAGCAGTTCTTC	CASSLGLGAHNEQFF
TRBV27	-	TRBD2	TRBJ2-5	TGTGCCAGCAGTTCCCGGCGTAGCGGGGTCCCCGGGGAGACCCAGTACTTC	CASSSRRSGVPGETQYF
TRBV6-5	-	TRBD2	TRBJ2-7	TGTGCCAGCAGGGGGGGGAATCAGCAGTACTTC	CASRGGNQQYF
TRBV23-1	-	-	TRBJ1-3	TGCGGTCTCCTTTGGACCAGCGATTCCTTGAGGGGGAACACCATATATTTT	CGLLWTSDSLRGNTIYF
TRBV3-1/TRBV3-2	-	-	TRBJ2-7	TGTGCCAGCAGCTATGACAGCTCCTACGAGCAGTACTTC	CASSYDSSYEQYF
TRBV19	-	-	TRBJ1-5	TGTGCCAGTAGTATAGAGGCAGGACAGCCCCAGCATTTT	CASSIEAGQPQHF
TRBV7-6	-	TRBD2	TRBJ2-3	TGTGCCAGCAGCTTAGGCGGTAGCGGGAGGGCAGATACGCAGTATTTT	CASSLGGSGRADTQYF
TRBV5-5	few	TRBD2	TRBJ2-5	TGTGCCAGCAGACCGGGACTAGAAGAGACCCAGTACTTC	CASRPGLEETQYF
TRBV24-1	-	TRBD1	TRBJ2-3	TGTGCCACCAGTGATCCCAGGACAGGGGGATATGGAGATACGCAGTATTTT	CATSDPRTGGYGDTQYF
TRBV7-2	-	-	TRBJ1-3	TGTGCCAGCAGATCTGACACCTCTGGAAACACCATATATTTT	CASRSDTSGNTIYF
TRBV5-6	-	-	TRBJ2-5	TGTGCCAGCAGCTTGAGCCGAGTTCAAGAGACCCAGTACTTC	CASSLSRVQETQYF
TRBV3-1/TRBV3-2	-	-	TRBJ1-6	TGTGCCAGCAGCCAGAACAGGGCAGGGTCACCCCTCCACTTT	CASSQNRAGSPLHF
TRBV9	-	-	TRBJ1-2	TGTGCCAGCAGCCCTTGGGGACAAAGCTATGGCTACACCTTC	CASSPWGQSYGYTF
TRBV28	-	-	TRBJ1-2	TGTGCCAGCAGGCCGGGAGGCTATGGCTACACCTTC	CASRPGGYGYTF
TRBV9	-	TRBD2	TRBJ2-1	TGTGCCAGCAGCGTAAGGACTAGCGGGAAAAATGAGCAGTTCTTC	CASSVRTSGKNEQFF
TRBV21-1	-	-	TRBJ2-5	TGTGCCGTCGATTGCGGGGGCGGAAAGGAGACCCAGTACTTC	CAVDCGGGKETQYF
TRBV6-5	-	TRBD1	TRBJ2-7	TGTGCCAGCATTACGGACAGGGCTAGGTACGAGCAGTACTTC	CASITDRARYEQYF
TRBV4-3	-	TRBD2	TRBJ2-7	TGCGCCAGCAGGCAATCCATCACCGGGACTAGAGTGTCCGAGCAGTACTTC	CASRQSITGTRVSEQYF
TRBV6-5	-	TRBD2	TRBJ2-2	TGTGCCAGCAGTTACAAGCGGGGGAACACCGGGGAGCTGTTTTTT	CASSYKRGNTGELFF
TRBV19	-	-	TRBJ2-7	TGTGCCAGTAGTATAATCGGGGGCGAGCAGTACTTC	CASSIIGGEQYF
TRBV28	-	TRBD2	TRBJ2-1	TGTGCCAGCAGTTTATCGGGGCTAGCGGGGATGCAGTTCTTC	CASSLSGLAGMQFF
TRBV7-9	-	-	TRBJ1-5	TGTGCCAGCAGCCCCCAGAATCAGCCCCAGCATTTT	CASSPQNQPQHF
TRBV4-1	-	-	TRBJ2-5	TGCGCCAGCAGCCAAGATCTCCAGGGAAGGGAGACCCAGTACTTC	CASSQDLQGRETQYF
TRBV6-5	-	-	TRBJ2-5	TGTGCCAGCAGTTACTCGAAAGGGGGTGGGCAAGAGACCCAGTACTTC	CASSYSKGGGQETQYF
TRBV19	-	TRBD1	TRBJ2-3	TGTGCCAGTACCCAGGACAGGGAGAGAGCGAGCACAGATACGCAGTATTTT	CASTQDRERASTDTQYF
TRBV11-2	-	-	TRBJ1-4	TGTGCCAGCAGCCCAGTCGGACAACCTAGTTTTGAAAAACTGTTTTTT	CASSPVGQPSFEKLFF
TRBV7-2	-	TRBD1	TRBJ1-1	TGTGCCAGCAGCTTAATGTGGACAGGGGCGGCGAACACTGAAGCTTTCTTT	CASSLMWTGAANTEAFF
TRBV7-2	-	TRBD2	TRBJ2-5	TGTGCCAGCAGCTTAATCTCGTCTCGTCGGGGGGGAGGGACCCAGTACTTC	CASSLISSRRGGGTQYF
TRBV27	-	-	TRBJ2-2	TGTGCCAGCAGTTCCCCCGGCGGGGAGCTGTTTTTT	CASSSPGGELFF
TRBV5-4	-	-	TRBJ2-1	TGTGCCAGCAGCTTAGTCGGGATCGACAATGAGCAGTTCTTC	CASSLVGIDNEQFF
TRBV4-3	-	-	TRBJ1-4	TGCGCCAGCAGCCAAGATAACTCCCGGGAAAAACTGTTTTTT	CASSQDNSREKLFF
TRBV9	few	TRBD1	TRBJ2-1	TGTGCCAGCAGCGTAGGGGGACAGACCTACAATGAGCAGTTCTTC	CASSVGGQTYNEQFF
TRBV5-6	-	-	TRBJ1-1	TGTGCCAGCAGCACTGCAGGGGCGAACACTGAAGCTTTCTTT	CASSTAGANTEAFF
TRBV14	-	TRBD1	TRBJ1-3	TGTGCCAGCAGCCAAGGCCGGGGACAGGGAGTGATTGGAAACACCATATATTTT	CASSQGRGQGVIGNTIYF
TRBV2	-	TRBD1	TRBJ1-1	TGTGCCAGCAGTGCACCGGGACAGGGACAAGCTTTCTTT	CASSAPGQGQAFF
TRBV4-3	-	TRBD2	TRBJ2-5	TGCGCCAGCAGCCAAGATGGAGCGGGAGAGTCAGAGACCCAGTACTTC	CASSQDGAGESETQYF
TRBV6-1	-	-	TRBJ2-5	TGTGCCAGCAGTGAGCCTGGGCGTGAGACCCAGTACTTC	CASSEPGRETQYF
TRBV3-1/TRBV3-2	-	TRBD2	TRBJ2-3	TGTGCCAGCAGCCCCCGGACTAGCGGGGGGAGCACAGATACGCAGTATTTT	CASSPRTSGGSTDTQYF
TRBV28	-	-	TRBJ1-2	TGTGCCAGCAGCTCCCACCACAGAGAAGGCTACACCTTC	CASSSHHREGYTF
TRBV2	-	-	TRBJ2-4	TGTGCCAGCAGTGCACTAGCTGGCATTCAGTACTTC	CASSALAGIQYF
TRBV9	-	TRBD1	TRBJ1-2	TGTGCCAGCAGCCCCCGGACAGGGGCGTTCGGCTACACCTTC	CASSPRTGAFGYTF
TRBV7-9	many	-	TRBJ1-4	TGTGCCAGCAGCGATGACAGGACAACTAATGAAAAACTGTTTTTT	CASSDDRTTNEKLFF